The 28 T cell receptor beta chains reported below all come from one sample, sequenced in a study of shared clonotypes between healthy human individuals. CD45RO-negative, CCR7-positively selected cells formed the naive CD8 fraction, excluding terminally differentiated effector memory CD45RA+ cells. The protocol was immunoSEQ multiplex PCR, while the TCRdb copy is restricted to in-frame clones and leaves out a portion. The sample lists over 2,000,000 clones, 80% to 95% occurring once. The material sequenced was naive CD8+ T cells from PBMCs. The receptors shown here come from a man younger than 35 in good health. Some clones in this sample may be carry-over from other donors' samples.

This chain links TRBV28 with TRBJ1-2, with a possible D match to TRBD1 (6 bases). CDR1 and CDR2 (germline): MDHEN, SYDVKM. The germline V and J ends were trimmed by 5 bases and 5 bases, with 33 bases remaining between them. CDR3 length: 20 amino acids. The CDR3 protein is CASSVVNLGDKDHTPYGYTF. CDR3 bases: TGTGCCAGCAGTGTCGTAAACCTCGGGGACAAGGATCACACCCCATATGGCTACACCTTC.

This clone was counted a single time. CDR3 sequence reads: CASSLVDRSYGYTF. In DNA form, the CDR3 reads TGTGCCAGCAGCTTAGTGGACAGGAGTTATGGCTACACCTTC. This chain joins TRBV7-9 and TRBJ1-2; 7 nucleotides match TRBD1. Germline CDR1 reads SEHNR; CDR2 reads FQNEAQ (reference sequence). V was clipped by 1 base and J by 5 bases; unmatched bases: 4. The CDR3 runs to 14 residues.

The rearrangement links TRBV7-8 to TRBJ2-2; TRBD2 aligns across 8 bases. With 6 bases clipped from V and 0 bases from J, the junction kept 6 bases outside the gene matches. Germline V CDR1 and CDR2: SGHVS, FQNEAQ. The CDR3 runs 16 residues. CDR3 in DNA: TGTGCCAGCAGTTGGCAGCGGGAGTCGAACACCGGGGAGCTGTTTTTT. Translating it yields CASSWQRESNTGELFF. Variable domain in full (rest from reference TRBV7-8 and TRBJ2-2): GAGVSQSPRYKVAKRGQDVALRCDPISGHVSLFWYQQALGQGPEFLTYFQNEAQLDKSGLPSDRFFAERPEGSVSTLKIQRTQQEDSAVYLCASSWQRESNTGELFFGEGSRLTVL.

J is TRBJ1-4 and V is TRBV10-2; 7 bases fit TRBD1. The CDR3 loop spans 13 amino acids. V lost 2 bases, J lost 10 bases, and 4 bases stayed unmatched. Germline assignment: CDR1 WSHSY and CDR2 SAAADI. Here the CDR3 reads CASSEDRERKLFF. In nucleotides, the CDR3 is TGCGCCAGCAGTGAGGACAGGGAACGAAAACTGTTTTTT.

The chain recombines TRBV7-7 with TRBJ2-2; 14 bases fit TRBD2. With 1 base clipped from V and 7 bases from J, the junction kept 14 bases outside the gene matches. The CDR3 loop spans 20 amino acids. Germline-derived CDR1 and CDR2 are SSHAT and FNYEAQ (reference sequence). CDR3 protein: CASSLGVLGTSGRSGGELFF. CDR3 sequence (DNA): TGTGCCAGCAGCTTAGGGGTCCTTGGGACTAGCGGGAGAAGCGGCGGGGAGCTGTTTTTT.

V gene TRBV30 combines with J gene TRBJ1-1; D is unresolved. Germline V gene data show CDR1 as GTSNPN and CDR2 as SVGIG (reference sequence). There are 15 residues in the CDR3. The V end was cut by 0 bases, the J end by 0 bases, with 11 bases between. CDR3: CAWSVRGVLNTEAFF. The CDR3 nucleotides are TGTGCCTGGAGTGTACGTGGCGTCCTGAACACTGAAGCTTTCTTT.

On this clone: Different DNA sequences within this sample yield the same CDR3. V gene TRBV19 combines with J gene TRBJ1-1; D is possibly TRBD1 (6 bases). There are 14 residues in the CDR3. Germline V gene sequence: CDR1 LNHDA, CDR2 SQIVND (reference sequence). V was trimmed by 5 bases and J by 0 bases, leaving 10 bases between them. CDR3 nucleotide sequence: TGTGCCAGTAGTCTCAGGGGTCTGAACACTGAAGCTTTCTTT. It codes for CASSLRGLNTEAFF.

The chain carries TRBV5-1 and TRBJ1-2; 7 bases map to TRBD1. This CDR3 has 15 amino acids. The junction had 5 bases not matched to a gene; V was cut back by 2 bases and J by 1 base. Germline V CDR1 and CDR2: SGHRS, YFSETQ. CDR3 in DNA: TGCGCCAGCAGCTTAGGGACAGTTGATAACTATGGCTACACCTTC. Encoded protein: CASSLGTVDNYGYTF.

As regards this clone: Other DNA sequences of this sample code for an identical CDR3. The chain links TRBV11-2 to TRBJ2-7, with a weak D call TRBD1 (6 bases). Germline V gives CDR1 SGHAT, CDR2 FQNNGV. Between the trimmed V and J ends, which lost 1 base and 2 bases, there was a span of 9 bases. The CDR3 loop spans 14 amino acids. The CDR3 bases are TGTGCCAGCAGCTTAGCGGACAGAGCCTACGAGCAGTACTTC. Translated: CASSLADRAYEQYF.

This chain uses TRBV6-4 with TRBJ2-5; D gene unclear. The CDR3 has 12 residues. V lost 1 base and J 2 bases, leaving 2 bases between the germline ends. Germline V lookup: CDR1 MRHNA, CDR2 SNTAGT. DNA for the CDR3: TGTGCCAGCAGTGACTTGCAAGAGACCCAGTACTTC. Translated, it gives CASSDLQETQYF.

This CDR3 reads CASSQDQKTGADGYTF. Written as DNA, the CDR3 is TGCGCCAGCAGCCAAGATCAGAAGACGGGGGCCGATGGCTACACCTTC. The rearrangement uses TRBV4-1 and TRBJ1-2, with D possibly being TRBD1 (6 bases). The CDR3 has 16 residues. The V gene's germline CDR1 is MGHRA and CDR2 YSYEKL. The V gene lost 0 bases and the J gene lost 6 bases, with 17 bases spanning the gap.

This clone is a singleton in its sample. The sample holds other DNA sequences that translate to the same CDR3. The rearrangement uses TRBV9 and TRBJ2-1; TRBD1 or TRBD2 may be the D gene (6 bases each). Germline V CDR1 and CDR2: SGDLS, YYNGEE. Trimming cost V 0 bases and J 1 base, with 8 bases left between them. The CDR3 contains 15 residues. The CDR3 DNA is TGTGCCAGCAGCGTAGAGGGGGGTTCCTACAATGAGCAGTTCTTC. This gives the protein CASSVEGGSYNEQFF. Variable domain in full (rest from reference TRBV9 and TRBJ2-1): DSGVTQTPKHLITATGQRVTLRCSPRSGDLSVYWYQQSLDQGLQFLIQYYNGEERAKGNILERFSAQQFPDLHSELNLSSLELGDSALYFCASSVEGGSYNEQFFGPGTRLTVL.

The CDR3 region is CASSQPGVGEQYF. The CDR3 nucleotides read TGTGCCAGCAGCCAGCCTGGGGTCGGGGAGCAGTACTTC. This chain connects TRBV4-2 to TRBJ2-7, with no clear D. The CDR3 consists of 13 residues. Per the germline V gene, CDR1 is LGHNA and CDR2 is YNFKEQ. The V and J ends lost 3 bases and 7 bases respectively, with 13 bases between them.

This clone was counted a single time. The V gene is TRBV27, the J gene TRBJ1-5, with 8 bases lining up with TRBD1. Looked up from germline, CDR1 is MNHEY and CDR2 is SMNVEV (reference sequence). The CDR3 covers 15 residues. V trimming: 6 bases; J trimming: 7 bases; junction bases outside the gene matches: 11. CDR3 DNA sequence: TGTGCCAGCAGCCCAGGGACAGGTGCTCGACAGCCCCAGCATTTT. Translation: CASSPGTGARQPQHF.

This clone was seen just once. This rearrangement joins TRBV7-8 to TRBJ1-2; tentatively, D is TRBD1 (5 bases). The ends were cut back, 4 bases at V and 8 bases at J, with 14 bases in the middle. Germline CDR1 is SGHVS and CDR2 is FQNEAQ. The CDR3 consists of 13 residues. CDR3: CASSWLREYGYTF. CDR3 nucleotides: TGTGCCAGCAGCTGGCTCAGGGAGTACGGCTACACCTTC.

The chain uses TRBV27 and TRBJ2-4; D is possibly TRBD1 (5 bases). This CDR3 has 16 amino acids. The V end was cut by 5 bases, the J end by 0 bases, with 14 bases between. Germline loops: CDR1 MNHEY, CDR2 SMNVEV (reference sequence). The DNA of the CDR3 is TGTGCCAGCAGTGCCCAGGGTCCTCTAGCCAAAAACATTCAGTACTTC. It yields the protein CASSAQGPLAKNIQYF.

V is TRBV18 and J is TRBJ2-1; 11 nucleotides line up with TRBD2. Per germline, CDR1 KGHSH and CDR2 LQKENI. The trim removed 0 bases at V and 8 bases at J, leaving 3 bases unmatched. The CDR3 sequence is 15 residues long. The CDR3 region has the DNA TGTGCCAGCTCACCACCACTAGCGGGAGAGGATGAGCAGTTCTTC. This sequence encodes CASSPPLAGEDEQFF.

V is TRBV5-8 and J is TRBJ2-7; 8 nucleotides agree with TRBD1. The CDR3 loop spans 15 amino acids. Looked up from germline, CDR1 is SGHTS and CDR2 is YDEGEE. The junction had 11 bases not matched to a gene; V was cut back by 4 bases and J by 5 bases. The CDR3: CASSQGSGGYDEQYF. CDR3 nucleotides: TGTGCCAGCAGCCAAGGTTCAGGGGGCTACGACGAGCAGTACTTC.

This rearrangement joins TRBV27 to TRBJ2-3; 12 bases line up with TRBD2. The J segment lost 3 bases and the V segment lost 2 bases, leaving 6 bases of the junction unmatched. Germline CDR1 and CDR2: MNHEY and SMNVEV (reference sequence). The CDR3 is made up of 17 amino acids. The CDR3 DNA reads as TGTGCCAGCAGTTTACCGCGGACTAGCGGGGAGACAGATACGCAGTATTTT. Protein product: CASSLPRTSGETDTQYF.

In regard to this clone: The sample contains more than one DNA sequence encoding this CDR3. In nucleotides, the CDR3 is TGCGCCAGCAGCTTGGTCCAGGGTGGGACTGAAGCTTTCTTT. Its protein product is CASSLVQGGTEAFF. This chain joins TRBV5-1 and TRBJ1-1; D might be TRBD1 (5 bases). V was cut by 0 bases and J by 5 bases, with 11 bases left in between. The CDR3 has 14 residues. In germline, CDR1 is SGHRS, CDR2 YFSETQ. The whole variable domain, remainder taken from reference TRBV5-1 and TRBJ1-1, is KAGVTQTPRYLIKTRGQQVTLSCSPISGHRSVSWYQQTPGQGLQFLFEYFSETQRNKGNFPGRFSGRQFSNSRSEMNVSTLELGDSALYLCASSLVQGGTEAFFGQGTRLTVV.

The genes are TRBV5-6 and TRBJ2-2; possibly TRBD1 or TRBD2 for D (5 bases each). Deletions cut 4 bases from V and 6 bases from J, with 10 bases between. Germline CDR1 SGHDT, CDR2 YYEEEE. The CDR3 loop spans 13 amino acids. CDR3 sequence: CASSPGTAGELFF. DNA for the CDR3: TGTGCCAGCAGCCCCGGGACCGCCGGGGAGCTGTTTTTT. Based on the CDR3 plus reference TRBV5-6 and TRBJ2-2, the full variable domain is DAGVTQSPTHLIKTRGQQVTLRCSPKSGHDTVSWYQQALGQGPQFIFQYYEEEERQRGNFPDRFSGHQFPNYSSELNVNALLLGDSALYLCASSPGTAGELFFGEGSRLTVL.

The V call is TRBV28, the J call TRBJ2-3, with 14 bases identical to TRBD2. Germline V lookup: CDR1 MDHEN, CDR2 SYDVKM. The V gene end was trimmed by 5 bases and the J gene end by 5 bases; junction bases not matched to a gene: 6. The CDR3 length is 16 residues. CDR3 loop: CASSTQGLAGGDTQYF. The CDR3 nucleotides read TGTGCCAGCAGTACCCAAGGACTAGCGGGAGGAGATACGCAGTATTTT.

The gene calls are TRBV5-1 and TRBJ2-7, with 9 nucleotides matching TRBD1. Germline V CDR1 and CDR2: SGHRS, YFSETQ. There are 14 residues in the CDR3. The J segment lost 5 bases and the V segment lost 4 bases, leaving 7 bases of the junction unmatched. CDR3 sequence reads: CASSQDRGAHEQYF. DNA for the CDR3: TGCGCCAGCAGCCAAGACAGGGGGGCCCACGAGCAGTACTTC.

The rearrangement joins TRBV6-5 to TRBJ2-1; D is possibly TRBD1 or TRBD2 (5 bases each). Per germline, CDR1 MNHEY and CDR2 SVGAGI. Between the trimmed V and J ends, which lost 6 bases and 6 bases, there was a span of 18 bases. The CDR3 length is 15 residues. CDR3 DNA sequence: TGTGCCAGCAGCTTGGCCGGGACGTACACCAATGAGCAGTTCTTC. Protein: CASSLAGTYTNEQFF.

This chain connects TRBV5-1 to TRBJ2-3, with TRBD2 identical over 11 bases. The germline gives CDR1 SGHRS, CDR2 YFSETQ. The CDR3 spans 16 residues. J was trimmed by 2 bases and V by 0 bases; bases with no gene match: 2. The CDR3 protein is CASSLASGGITDTQYF. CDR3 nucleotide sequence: TGCGCCAGCAGCTTGGCTAGCGGGGGGATCACAGATACGCAGTATTTT. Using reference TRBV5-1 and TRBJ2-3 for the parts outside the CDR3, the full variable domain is KAGVTQTPRYLIKTRGQQVTLSCSPISGHRSVSWYQQTPGQGLQFLFEYFSETQRNKGNFPGRFSGRQFSNSRSEMNVSTLELGDSALYLCASSLASGGITDTQYFGPGTRLTVL.

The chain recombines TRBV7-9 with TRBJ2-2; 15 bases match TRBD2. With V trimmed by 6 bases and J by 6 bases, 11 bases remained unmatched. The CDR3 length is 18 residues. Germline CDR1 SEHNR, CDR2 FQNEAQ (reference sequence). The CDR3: CASRGLAGGHVRAGELFF. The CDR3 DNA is TGTGCCAGCAGGGGACTAGCGGGAGGCCACGTTCGGGCCGGGGAGCTGTTTTTT.

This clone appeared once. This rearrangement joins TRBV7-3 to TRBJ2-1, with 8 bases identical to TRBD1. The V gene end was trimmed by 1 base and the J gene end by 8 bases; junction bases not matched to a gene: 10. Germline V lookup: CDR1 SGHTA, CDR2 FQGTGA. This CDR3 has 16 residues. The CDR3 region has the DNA TGTGCCAGCAGCTTAAGTGACGGACAGGGTGAGGATGAGCAGTTCTTC. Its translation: CASSLSDGQGEDEQFF. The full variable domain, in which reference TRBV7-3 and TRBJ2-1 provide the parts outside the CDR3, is GAGVSQTPSNKVTEKGKYVELRCDPISGHTALYWYRQSLGQGPEFLIYFQGTGAADDSGLPNDRFFAVRPEGSVSTLKIQRTERGDSAVYLCASSLSDGQGEDEQFFGPGTRLTVL.

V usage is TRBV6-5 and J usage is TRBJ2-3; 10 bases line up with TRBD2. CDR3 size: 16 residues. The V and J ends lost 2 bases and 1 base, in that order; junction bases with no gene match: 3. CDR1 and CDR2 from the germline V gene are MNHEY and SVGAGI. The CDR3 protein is CASSYTLAGGTDTQYF. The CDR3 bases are TGTGCCAGCAGTTACACGCTAGCGGGAGGCACAGATACGCAGTATTTT.